Here is one T cell receptor beta chain with its context. Its antigen target is currently unknown. Base qualities are not recorded, but no much larger clone differs from it by a single base. Whole blood was collected in K2EDTA tubes by collaborating institutions according to the institutions' own protocols. For TCRbeta analysis, collaborators shipped samples as frozen whole blood, isolated PBMCs, or DNA extracted from either of those sample types. This sample is drawn from a study of blood T cell repertoires in COVID-19 (TCRdb year 2020). With regard to the full study: Collaborator samples came from the United States, Italy and Spain and covered acute and convalescent phases of COVID-19. The material from the prospective study consisted of cDNA or gDNA derived from T cells, B-cell-depleted T cells, or PBMCs. The repertoires were released in a freely available public database intended as a resource for research on the immune response to SARS-CoV-2. The samples were drawn from the first 160 participants of the ongoing ImmuneRACE study and from over 950 subjects provided by 6 global collaborators. Subjects who had been exposed to COVID-19, were actively infected with it, or had recovered from it provided the deeply sampled blood TCRbeta repertoires that made up the dataset. Where available, HLA class I and class II types were obtained from metadata supplied by the sample provider rather than from assay-based typing. Nearly every sample came with metadata listing a de-identified subject ID, COVID-19 status, age in years and sex. The paper's findings and limits, for the study overall: The amount of clinical and demographic metadata varied by source and participant and was provided uncurated.

TCRbeta CDR3 regions were amplified from genomic DNA by means of the immunoSEQ Assay, a bias-controlled multiplex PCR. As for the original processing: Within the assay, amplification of reference gene primers was used to estimate how many nucleated cells each sample contained. To quantify the absolute abundance of each unique TCRbeta CDR3 rearrangement, sequence reads were collapsed and filtered. For each sample, productive Simpson clonality was calculated as the square root of Simpson's diversity index over productive rearrangements. This immuneACCESS table, as held by TCRdb, lists in-frame sequences with V and J called but not all clones. Of the missing ones, under half trace to an unresolved V gene in checked studies; the others have no known cause. The V and J calls and the clone size are those of that table, but D and trimming were determined from the DNA. In this sample the table shows 98,000 or so clones, approximately 84% of which occur a single time. The ten most abundant clones make up over 20% of the sample.

The CDR3 covers 14 residues, taking in both the cysteine and the phenylalanine. Here the CDR3 DNA is all that survives: 42 bases in frame from base 1. V has 2 bases trimmed and J has 5 bases trimmed; junction bases matching no gene number 5. CDR1 and CDR2 were assigned from the germline V gene as SGHDN and FVKESK. This sequence originates from a man aged 60-69 years with acute or convalescent COVID-19. In this chain, TRBV14 is recombined with TRBJ2-5, and 7 bases in between align with TRBD1. The sequenced material came from peripheral blood. For the CDR3, the sequence is CASSQNRGAETQYF. The nucleotide sequence reads as follows: TGTGCCAGCAGCCAAAACAGGGGCGCTGAGACCCAGTACTTC.